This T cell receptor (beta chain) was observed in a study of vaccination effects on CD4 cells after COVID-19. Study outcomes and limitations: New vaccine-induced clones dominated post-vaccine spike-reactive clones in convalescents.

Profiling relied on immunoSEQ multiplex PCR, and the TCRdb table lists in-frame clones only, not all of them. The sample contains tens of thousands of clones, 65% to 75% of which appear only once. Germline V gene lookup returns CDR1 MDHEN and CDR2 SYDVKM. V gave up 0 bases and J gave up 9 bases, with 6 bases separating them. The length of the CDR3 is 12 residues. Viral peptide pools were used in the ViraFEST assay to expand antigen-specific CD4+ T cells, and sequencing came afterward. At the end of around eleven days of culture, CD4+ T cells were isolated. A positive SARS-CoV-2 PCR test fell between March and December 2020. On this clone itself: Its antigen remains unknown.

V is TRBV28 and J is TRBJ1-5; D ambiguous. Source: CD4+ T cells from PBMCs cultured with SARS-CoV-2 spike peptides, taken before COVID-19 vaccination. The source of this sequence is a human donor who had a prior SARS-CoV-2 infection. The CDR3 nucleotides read TGTGCCAGCAGTTTATGGCAACGGCCCCAGCATTTT. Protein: CASSLWQRPQHF.